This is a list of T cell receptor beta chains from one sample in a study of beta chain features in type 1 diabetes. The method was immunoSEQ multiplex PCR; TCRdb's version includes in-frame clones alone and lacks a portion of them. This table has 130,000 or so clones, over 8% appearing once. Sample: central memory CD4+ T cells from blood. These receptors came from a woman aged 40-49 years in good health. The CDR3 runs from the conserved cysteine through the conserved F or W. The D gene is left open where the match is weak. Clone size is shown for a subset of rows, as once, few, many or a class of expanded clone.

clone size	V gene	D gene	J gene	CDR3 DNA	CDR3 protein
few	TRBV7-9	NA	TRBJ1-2	TGTGCCAGCAGCTTAGCGCAGTCAGGCTATGGCTACACCTTC	CASSLAQSGYGYTF
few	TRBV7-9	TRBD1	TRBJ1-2	TGTGCCAGCAGCTTATCCGGCAGGGGGCTTGGTGGCTACACCTTC	CASSLSGRGLGGYTF
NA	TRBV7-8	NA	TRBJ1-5	TGTGCCAGCAGCTTAGTCGCCAGTTCTAGCAATCAGCCCCAGCATTTT	CASSLVASSSNQPQHF
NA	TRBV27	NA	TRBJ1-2	TGTGCCAGCAGTTTATCGGGACAATGGGGCTACACCTTC	CASSLSGQWGYTF
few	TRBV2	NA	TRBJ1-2	TGTGCCAGCAGTGAAGCACGGGAGCACGGCTACACCTTC	CASSEAREHGYTF
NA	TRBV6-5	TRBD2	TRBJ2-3	TGTGCCAGCAGCGGGAGGGCTAGCACAGATACGCAGTATTTT	CASSGRASTDTQYF
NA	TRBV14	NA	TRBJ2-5	TGTGCCAGCAGCCAAGATTTGGGCCGAAGAAGTGATGGGACCCAGTACTTC	CASSQDLGRRSDGTQYF
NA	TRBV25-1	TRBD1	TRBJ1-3	TGTGCCAGCAGTGCTTTTGACAGGGGTGCCTCTGGAAACACCATATATTTT	CASSAFDRGASGNTIYF
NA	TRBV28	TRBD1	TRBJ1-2	TGTGCCAGCAGTCCACTGCGGGACAGGCGTAACTATGGCTACACCTTC	CASSPLRDRRNYGYTF
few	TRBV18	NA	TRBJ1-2	TGTGCCAGCTCACCACCAGCAGGGTATGGCTACACCTTC	CASSPPAGYGYTF
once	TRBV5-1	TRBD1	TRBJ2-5	TGCGCCAGCAGCTCCCCCGTGACAGGGCAAGAGACCCAGTACTTC	CASSSPVTGQETQYF
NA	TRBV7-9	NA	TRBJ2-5	TGTGCCAGCAGTCTTCTCGGGGGAACCCAGGAGACCCAGTACTTC	CASSLLGGTQETQYF
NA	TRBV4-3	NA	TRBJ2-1	TGCGCCAGCAGCCCGGACCCCGTAGCGCCCCAGTTCTTC	CASSPDPVAPQFF
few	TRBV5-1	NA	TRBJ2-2	TGCGCCAGCAGCTTACAGGGAGACTCGAACACCGGGGAGCTGTTTTTT	CASSLQGDSNTGELFF
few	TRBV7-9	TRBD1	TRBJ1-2	TGTGCCAGCAGCCTCGGACAGGGTTCGGGTGGCTACACCTTC	CASSLGQGSGGYTF
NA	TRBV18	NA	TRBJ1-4	TGTGCCAGCTCTCACGGGAGGGATGAAAAACTGTTTTTT	CASSHGRDEKLFF
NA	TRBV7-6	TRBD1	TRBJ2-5	TGTGCCAGCAGTGATTCGGTAGGGACAGGGGACAAGGAGACCCAGTACTTC	CASSDSVGTGDKETQYF
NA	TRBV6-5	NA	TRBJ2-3	TGTGCCAGCAGTACGGGGAGGCCCAGGGATACGCAGTATTTT	CASSTGRPRDTQYF
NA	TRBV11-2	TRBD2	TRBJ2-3	TGTGCCAGCAGCGGTACAGCGGGGTACACAGATACGCAGTATTTT	CASSGTAGYTDTQYF
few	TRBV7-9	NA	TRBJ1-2	TGTGCCAGCCAAGGACAGTCTGACTATGGCTACACCTTC	CASQGQSDYGYTF
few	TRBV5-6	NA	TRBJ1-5	TGTGCCAGCAGCTTGGGGAGGAATAGCAATCAGCCCCAGCATTTT	CASSLGRNSNQPQHF
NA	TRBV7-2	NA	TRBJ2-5	TGTGCCAGCAGCTTAGTGGTCGTTAGAGAGACCCAGTACTTC	CASSLVVVRETQYF
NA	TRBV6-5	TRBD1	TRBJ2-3	TGTGCCAGCAGCGGGGACAGTAGCACAGATACGCAGTATTTT	CASSGDSSTDTQYF
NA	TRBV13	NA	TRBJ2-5	TGTGCCAGCAGCTCCAGAACTTCAACGACTGGAAAAGAGACCCAGTACTTC	CASSSRTSTTGKETQYF
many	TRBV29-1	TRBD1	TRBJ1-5	TGCAGCGTCTCAACAGGGGCTATTTCAAATCAGCCCCAGCATTTT	CSVSTGAISNQPQHF
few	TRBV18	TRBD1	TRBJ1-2	TGTGCCAGCTCACCATCCGGGACAGGGAGTGGCTACACCTTC	CASSPSGTGSGYTF
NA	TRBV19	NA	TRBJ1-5	TGTGCCAGTAGAGCCGGGTGGGGCCAGAGTCAGTATAGCAATCAGCCCCAGCATTTT	CASRAGWGQSQYSNQPQHF
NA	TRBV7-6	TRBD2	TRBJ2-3	TGTGCCAGCAGCTTAAGTCTGACTAGCGGGTCCCGGGATACGCAGTATTTT	CASSLSLTSGSRDTQYF
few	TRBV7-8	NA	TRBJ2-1	TGTGCCAGCAGCTCCCACAGGGAGGGCGGAGAGCAGTTCTTC	CASSSHREGGEQFF
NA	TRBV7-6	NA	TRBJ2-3	TGTGCCAGCAGCTTAGGGGGGCTGAGCACAGATACGCAGTATTTT	CASSLGGLSTDTQYF
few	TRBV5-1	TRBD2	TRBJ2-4	TGCGCCAGCAGCTTGTCGACTAGCGGGGTTCCAGCCAAAAACATTCAGTACTTC	CASSLSTSGVPAKNIQYF
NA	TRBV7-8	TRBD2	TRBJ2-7	TGTGCCAGCAGCTTAGATCGGGCGGGGGGGCTGCAGTACTTC	CASSLDRAGGLQYF